The following is a T cell receptor (beta chain) sequence with its context. Sequencing was performed with immunoSEQ multiplex PCR; in TCRdb, only in-frame clones are kept and a portion is missing. Among fewer than 30,000 clones listed, over 90% were seen once. This entry is derived from a study of CD4 T cell repertoires in COVID-19. The memory T cells were sequenced right after ex vivo isolation, without culture. The sequencing used circulating follicular helper CD4+ T cells (cTfh) from blood, collected before the COVID-19 pandemic. This TCR was sampled from a human donor who had COVID-19.

This chain's CDR3 is CASSLAGRTDTQYF. In DNA, the CDR3 is TGTGCCAGCAGCTTAGCGGGGCGTACAGATACGCAGTATTTT. This chain links TRBV7-2 with TRBJ2-3; tentative D call: TRBD1 (5 bases). V was pared by 0 bases and J by 3 bases, with 7 bases between. Germline V lookup: CDR1 SGHTA, CDR2 FQGNSA. This CDR3 spans 14 amino acids.